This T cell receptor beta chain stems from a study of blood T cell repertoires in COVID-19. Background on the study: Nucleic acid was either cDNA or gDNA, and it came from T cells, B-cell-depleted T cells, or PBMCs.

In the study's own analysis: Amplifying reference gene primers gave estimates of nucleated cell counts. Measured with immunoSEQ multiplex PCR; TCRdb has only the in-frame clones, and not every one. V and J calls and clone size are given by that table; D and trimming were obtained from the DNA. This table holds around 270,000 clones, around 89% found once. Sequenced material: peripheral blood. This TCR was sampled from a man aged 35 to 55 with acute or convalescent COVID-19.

The CDR3 region has the DNA TGCGCCAGCAGCCAAGGAACAGGGTATACCTTC. It codes for CASSQGTGYTF. This chain uses TRBV4-1 with TRBJ1-2; D possibly corresponds to TRBD1 (6 bases). With 1 base removed from V and 14 bases from J, the gap between germline ends came to 11 bases. The CDR3 covers 11 residues. Germline V gene lookup returns CDR1 MGHRA and CDR2 YSYEKL.